This T cell receptor beta chain emerged from a study of CD8 T cells in ankylosing spondylitis. Trimming cost V 3 bases and J 8 bases, with 13 bases left between them. The CDR3 totals 14 residues. Study results and limitations: The authors reported significant enrichment of disease-linked clones in matched ankylosing spondylitis synovial fluid. Seemingly distinctive of ankylosing spondylitis blood was a TCR beta motif formed by eight highly homologous variants.

It was by quantitative 5'-RACE with molecular barcodes that TCR beta libraries were made. TCRdb reprocessed the 5' RACE reads via MiXCR and lists one record per CDR3 protein. The sample includes 300,000 to 400,000 distinct CDR3 sequences, around 15% of them seen just once. This clonotype appeared a few times. Its antigen is currently unknown. Material for sequencing was blood, either unsorted or a sorted T cell fraction (not recorded which). The TCR comes from a male donor with ankylosing spondylitis or in good health (not recorded which). The V call is TRBV12-3 or TRBV12-4, the J call TRBJ1-4; D is unresolved. CDR3 coding DNA: TGTGCCAGCAGTTTCCATATCACTGAAGAAAAACTGTTTTTT. It specifies CASSFHITEEKLFF.